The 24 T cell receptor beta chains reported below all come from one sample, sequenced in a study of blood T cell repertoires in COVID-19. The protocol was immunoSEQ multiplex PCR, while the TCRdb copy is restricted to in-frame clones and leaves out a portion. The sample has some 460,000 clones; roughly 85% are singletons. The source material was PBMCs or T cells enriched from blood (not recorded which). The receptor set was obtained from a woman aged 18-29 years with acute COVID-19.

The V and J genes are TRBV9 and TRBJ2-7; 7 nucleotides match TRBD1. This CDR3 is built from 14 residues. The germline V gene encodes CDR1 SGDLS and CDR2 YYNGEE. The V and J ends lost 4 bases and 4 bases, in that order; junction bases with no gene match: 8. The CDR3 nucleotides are TGTGCCAGCAGCTCCGAGACAGGGCTATACGAGCAGTACTTC. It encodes CASSSETGLYEQYF.

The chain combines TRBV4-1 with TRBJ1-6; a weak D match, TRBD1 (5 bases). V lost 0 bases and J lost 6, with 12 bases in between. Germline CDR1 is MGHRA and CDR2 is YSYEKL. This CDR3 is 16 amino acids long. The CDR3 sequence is CASSQDGRGFNSPLHF. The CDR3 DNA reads TGCGCCAGCAGCCAAGATGGGAGGGGCTTTAATTCACCCCTCCACTTT.

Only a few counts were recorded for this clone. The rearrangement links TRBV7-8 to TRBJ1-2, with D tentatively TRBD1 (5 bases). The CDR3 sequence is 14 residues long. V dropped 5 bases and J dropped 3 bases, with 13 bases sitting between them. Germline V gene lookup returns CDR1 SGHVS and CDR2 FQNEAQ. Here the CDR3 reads CASSPTDRDYGYTF. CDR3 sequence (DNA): TGTGCCAGCAGCCCGACAGATAGGGACTATGGCTACACCTTC.

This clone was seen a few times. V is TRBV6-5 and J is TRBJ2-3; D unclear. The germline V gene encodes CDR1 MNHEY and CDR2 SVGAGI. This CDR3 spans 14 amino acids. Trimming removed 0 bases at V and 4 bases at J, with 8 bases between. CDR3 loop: CASSYSTSPDTQYF. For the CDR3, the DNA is TGTGCCAGCAGTTACTCTACGAGCCCAGATACGCAGTATTTT.

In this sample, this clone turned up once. This CDR3 is CASSLTGHEQYF. The DNA of the CDR3 is TGTGCCAGCAGCCTGACAGGGCACGAGCAGTACTTC. The chain carries TRBV28 and TRBJ2-7; TRBD1 aligns across 7 bases. CDR1 and CDR2 (germline): MDHEN, SYDVKM. V was clipped by 6 bases and J by 5 bases; unmatched bases: 4. CDR3 length: 12 amino acids.

CDR3 in DNA: TGTGCCATCAGTGATGGGACAGGGGGGAAATCAGCCCAGCATTTT. Amino acids: CAISDGTGGKSAQHF. The rearrangement links TRBV10-3 to TRBJ1-5; 11 positions agree with TRBD1. The CDR3 loop spans 15 amino acids. The germline V gene encodes CDR1 ENHRY and CDR2 SYGVKD. The trim removed 3 bases at V and 11 bases at J, leaving 9 bases unmatched.

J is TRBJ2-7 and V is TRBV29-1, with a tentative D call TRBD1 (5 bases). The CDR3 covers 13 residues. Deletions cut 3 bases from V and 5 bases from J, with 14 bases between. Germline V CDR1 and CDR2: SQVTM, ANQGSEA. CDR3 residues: CSVDAGFRNEQYF. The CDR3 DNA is TGCAGCGTTGACGCAGGGTTTAGAAACGAGCAGTACTTC.

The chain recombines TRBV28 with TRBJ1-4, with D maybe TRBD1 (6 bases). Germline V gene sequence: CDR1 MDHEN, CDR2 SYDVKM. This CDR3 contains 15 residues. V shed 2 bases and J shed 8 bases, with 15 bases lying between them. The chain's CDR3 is CASSLLGQKNEKLFF. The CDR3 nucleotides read TGTGCCAGCAGTTTACTTGGACAGAAAAACGAAAAACTGTTTTTT. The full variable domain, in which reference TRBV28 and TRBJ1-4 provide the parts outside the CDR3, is DVKVTQSSRYLVKRTGEKVFLECVQDMDHENMFWYRQDPGLGLRLIYFSYDVKMKEKGDIPEGYSVSREKKERFSLILESASTNQTSMYLCASSLLGQKNEKLFFGSGTQLSVL.

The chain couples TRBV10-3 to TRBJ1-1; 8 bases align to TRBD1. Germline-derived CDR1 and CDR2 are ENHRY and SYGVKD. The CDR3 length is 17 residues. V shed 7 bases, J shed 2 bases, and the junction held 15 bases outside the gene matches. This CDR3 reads CAIKTGATTHSNTEAFF. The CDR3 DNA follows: TGTGCCATCAAGACAGGGGCGACCACTCATTCTAACACTGAAGCTTTCTTT.

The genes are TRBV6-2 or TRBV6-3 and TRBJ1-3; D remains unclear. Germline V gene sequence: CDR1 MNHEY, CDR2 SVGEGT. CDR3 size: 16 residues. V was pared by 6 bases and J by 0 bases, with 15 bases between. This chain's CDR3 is CASSSRLPFSGNTIYF. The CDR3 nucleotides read TGTGCCAGCAGCTCGAGACTCCCGTTCTCTGGAAACACCATATATTTT.

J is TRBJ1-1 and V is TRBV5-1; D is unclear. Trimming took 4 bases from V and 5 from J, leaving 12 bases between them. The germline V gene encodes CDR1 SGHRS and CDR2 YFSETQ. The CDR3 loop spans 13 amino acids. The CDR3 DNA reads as TGCGCCAGCAGCGATCGGCCGGGGACTGAAGCTTTCTTT. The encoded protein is CASSDRPGTEAFF.

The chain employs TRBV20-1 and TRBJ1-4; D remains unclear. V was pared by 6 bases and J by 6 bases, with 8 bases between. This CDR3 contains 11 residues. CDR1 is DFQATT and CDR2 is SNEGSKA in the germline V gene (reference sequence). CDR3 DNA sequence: TGCAGTGCGAGGGCAGATGAAAAACTGTTTTTT. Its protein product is CSARADEKLFF.

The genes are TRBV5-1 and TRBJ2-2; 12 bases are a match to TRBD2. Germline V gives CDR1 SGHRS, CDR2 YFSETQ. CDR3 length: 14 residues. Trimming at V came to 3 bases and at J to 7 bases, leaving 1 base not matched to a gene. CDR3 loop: CASSSGLAGGELFF. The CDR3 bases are TGCGCCAGCAGCTCGGGACTAGCGGGCGGGGAGCTGTTTTTT.

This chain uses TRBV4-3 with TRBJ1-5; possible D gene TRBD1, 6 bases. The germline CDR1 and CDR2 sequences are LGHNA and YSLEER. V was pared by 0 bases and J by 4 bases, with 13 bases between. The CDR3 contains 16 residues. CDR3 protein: CASSQETGSPNQPQHF. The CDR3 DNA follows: TGCGCCAGCAGCCAAGAGACAGGAAGCCCGAATCAGCCCCAGCATTTT.

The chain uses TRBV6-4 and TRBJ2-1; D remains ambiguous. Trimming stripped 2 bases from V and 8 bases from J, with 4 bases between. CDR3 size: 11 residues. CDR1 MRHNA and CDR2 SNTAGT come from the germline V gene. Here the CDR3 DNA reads TGTGCCAGCAGTGACGGCCATGAGCAGTTCTTC. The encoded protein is CASSDGHEQFF.

The CDR3 loop is CASSPLGEGRAFF. The CDR3 DNA reads TGTGCCAGCAGCCCCCTCGGGGAGGGGAGGGCTTTCTTT. This chain links TRBV11-2 with TRBJ1-1; perhaps TRBD1 as D (5 bases). The CDR3 covers 13 residues. V was trimmed by 5 bases and J by 11 bases, leaving 18 bases between them. Germline V gives CDR1 SGHAT, CDR2 FQNNGV.

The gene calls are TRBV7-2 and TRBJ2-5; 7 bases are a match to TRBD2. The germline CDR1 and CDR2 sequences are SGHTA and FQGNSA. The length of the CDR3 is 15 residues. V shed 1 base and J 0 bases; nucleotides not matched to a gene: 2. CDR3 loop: CASSLVGGNQETQYF. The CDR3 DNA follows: TGTGCCAGCAGCTTAGTGGGGGGGAACCAAGAGACCCAGTACTTC.

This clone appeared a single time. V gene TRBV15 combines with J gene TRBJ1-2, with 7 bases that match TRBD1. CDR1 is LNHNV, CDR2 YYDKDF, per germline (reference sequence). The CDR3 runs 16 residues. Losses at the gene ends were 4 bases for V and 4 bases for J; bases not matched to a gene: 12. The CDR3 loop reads CATSTDRRVVSYGYTF. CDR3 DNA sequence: TGTGCCACCAGCACGGACAGGCGGGTGGTGAGCTATGGCTACACCTTC.

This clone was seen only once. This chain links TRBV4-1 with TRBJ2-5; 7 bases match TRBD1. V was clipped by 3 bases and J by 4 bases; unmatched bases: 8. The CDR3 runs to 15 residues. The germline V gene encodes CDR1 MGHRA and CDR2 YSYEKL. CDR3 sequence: CASSQVGQARETQYF. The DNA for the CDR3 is TGCGCCAGCAGCCAGGTTGGACAGGCTCGAGAGACCCAGTACTTC.

DNA of the CDR3: TGTGCCAGCAGTGGGAAGACAGGGAAGGTTCCTGGGGCCAACGTCCTGACTTTC. Its translation is CASSGKTGKVPGANVLTF. The V gene is TRBV28, the J gene TRBJ2-6, with 7 nucleotides matching TRBD1. V lost 5 bases, J lost 2 bases, and 12 bases stayed unmatched. Per germline, CDR1 MDHEN and CDR2 SYDVKM. The CDR3 extends over 18 amino acids.

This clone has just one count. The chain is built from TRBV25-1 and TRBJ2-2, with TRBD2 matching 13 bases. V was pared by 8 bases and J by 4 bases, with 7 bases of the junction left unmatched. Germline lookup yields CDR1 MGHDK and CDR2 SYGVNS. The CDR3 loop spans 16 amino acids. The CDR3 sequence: CASRTSGRMSTGELFF. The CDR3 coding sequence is TGTGCCAGCCGGACTAGCGGGAGAATGAGCACCGGGGAGCTGTTTTTT.

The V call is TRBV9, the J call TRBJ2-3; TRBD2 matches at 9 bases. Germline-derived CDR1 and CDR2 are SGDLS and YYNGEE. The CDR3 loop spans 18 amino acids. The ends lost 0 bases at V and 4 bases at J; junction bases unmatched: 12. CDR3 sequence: CASSVGRVAGAPADTQYF. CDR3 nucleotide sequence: TGTGCCAGCAGCGTAGGGAGAGTAGCGGGAGCCCCCGCAGATACGCAGTATTTT.

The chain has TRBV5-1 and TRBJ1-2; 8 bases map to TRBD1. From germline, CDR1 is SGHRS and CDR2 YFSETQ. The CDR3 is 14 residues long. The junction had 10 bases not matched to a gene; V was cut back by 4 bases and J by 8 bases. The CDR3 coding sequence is TGCGCCAGCAGCAACGACAGGGGAATTAACGGCTACACCTTC. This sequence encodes CASSNDRGINGYTF. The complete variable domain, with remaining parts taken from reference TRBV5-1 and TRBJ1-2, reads KAGVTQTPRYLIKTRGQQVTLSCSPISGHRSVSWYQQTPGQGLQFLFEYFSETQRNKGNFPGRFSGRQFSNSRSEMNVSTLELGDSALYLCASSNDRGINGYTFGSGTRLTVV.

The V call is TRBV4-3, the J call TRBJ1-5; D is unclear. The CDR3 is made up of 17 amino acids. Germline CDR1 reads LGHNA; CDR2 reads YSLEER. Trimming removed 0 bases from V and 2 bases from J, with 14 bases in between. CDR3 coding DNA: TGCGCCAGCAGCCAAGATCCGGCGGGGTTGGGCAATCAGCCCCAGCATTTT. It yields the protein CASSQDPAGLGNQPQHF.